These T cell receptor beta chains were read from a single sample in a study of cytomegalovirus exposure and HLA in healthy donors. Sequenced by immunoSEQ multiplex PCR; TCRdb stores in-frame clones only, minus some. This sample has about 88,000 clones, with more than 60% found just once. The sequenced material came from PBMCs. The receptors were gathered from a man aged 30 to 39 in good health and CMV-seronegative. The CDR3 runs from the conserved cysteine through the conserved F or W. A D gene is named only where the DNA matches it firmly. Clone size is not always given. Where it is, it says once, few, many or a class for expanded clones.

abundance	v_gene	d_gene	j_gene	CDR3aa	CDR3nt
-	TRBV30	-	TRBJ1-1	CAWSRNGLNTEAFF	TGTGCCTGGAGTCGTAACGGTTTGAACACTGAAGCTTTCTTT
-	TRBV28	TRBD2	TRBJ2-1	CASSLVLAGYNEQFF	TGTGCCAGCAGTTTAGTGCTAGCGGGGTACAATGAGCAGTTCTTC
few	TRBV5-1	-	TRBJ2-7	CASSLGREQYF	TGCGCCAGCAGCTTGGGTCGCGAGCAGTACTTC
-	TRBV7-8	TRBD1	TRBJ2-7	CASSTTGNEQYF	TGTGCCAGCAGCACGACAGGGAACGAGCAGTACTTC
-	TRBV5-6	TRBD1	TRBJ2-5	CASSLPTGIGQETQYF	TGTGCCAGCAGCTTGCCGACAGGGATCGGCCAAGAGACCCAGTACTTC
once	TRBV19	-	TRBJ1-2	CASNPRADSGYTF	TGTGCCAGTAACCCCAGGGCTGACAGCGGCTACACCTTC
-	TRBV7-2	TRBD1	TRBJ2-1	CASSLSGTVHNEQFF	TGTGCCAGCAGCCTCTCCGGGACAGTCCACAATGAGCAGTTCTTC
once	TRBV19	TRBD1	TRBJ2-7	CASSIGTGAYEQYF	TGTGCCAGTAGTATAGGGACAGGAGCCTACGAGCAGTACTTC
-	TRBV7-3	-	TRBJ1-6	CASSFAVISSPLHF	TGTGCCAGCAGCTTCGCGGTCATCAGCTCACCCCTCCACTTT
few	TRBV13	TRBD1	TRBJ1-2	CASSYRGEGYGYTF	TGTGCCAGCAGCTACAGGGGGGAAGGATATGGCTACACCTTC
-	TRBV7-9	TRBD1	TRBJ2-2	CASSTHPGQFTGELFF	TGTGCCAGCAGCACCCATCCGGGACAGTTCACCGGGGAGCTGTTTTTT
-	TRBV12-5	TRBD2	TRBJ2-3	CASGIAGGSDTQYF	TGTGCTAGTGGGATAGCGGGGGGCTCAGATACGCAGTATTTT
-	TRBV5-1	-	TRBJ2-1	CASTDSYNEQFF	TGCGCCAGCACCGACAGTTACAATGAGCAGTTCTTC
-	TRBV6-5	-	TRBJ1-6	CASSYSEAIGSPLHF	TGTGCCAGCAGTTACTCCGAGGCGATCGGCTCACCCCTCCACTTT
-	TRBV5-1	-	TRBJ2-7	CASSLGQPVYEQYF	TGCGCCAGCAGCTTGGGACAACCAGTCTACGAGCAGTACTTC
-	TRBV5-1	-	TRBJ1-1	CASSLGPGNTEAFF	TGCGCCAGCAGCTTGGGACCAGGGAACACTGAAGCTTTCTTT
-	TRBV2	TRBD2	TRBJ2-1	CASSALSGLAGHSYNEQFF	TGTGCCAGCAGCGCACTATCGGGACTAGCGGGGCACTCCTACAATGAGCAGTTCTTC
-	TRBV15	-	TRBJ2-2	CATSRDQNTVNTGELFF	TGTGCCACCAGCAGAGATCAAAACACCGTGAACACCGGGGAGCTGTTTTTT
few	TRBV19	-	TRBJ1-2	CASSLGGDYGYTF	TGTGCCAGTAGTCTGGGGGGGGACTATGGCTACACCTTC
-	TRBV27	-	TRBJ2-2	CASSLFPGANTGELFF	TGTGCCAGCAGTTTATTCCCGGGGGCGAACACCGGGGAGCTGTTTTTT
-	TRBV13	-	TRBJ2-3	CASSLGFVSPDTQYF	TGTGCCAGCAGCTTAGGTTTCGTGTCTCCGGATACGCAGTATTTT
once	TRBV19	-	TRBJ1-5	CASGRQEGRQPQHF	TGTGCCAGTGGGCGTCAGGAGGGCCGTCAGCCCCAGCATTTT
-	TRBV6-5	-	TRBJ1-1	CASTQTGGHNEAFF	TGTGCCAGCACCCAAACTGGGGGCCACAATGAAGCTTTCTTT
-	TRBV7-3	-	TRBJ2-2	CASSPSRGQGTGELFF	TGTGCCAGCAGCCCCAGCAGGGGCCAAGGCACCGGGGAGCTGTTTTTT
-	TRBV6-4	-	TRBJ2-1	CASRTEALGNEQFF	TGTGCCAGCAGAACTGAAGCTCTCGGCAATGAGCAGTTCTTC
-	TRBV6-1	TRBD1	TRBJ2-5	CASSETGTGKTQYF	TGTGCCAGCAGTGAAACCGGGACAGGGAAGACCCAGTACTTC
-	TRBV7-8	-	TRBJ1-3	CASSPQGSGNTIYF	TGTGCCAGCAGCCCCCAGGGCTCTGGAAACACCATATATTTT
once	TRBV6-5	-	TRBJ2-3	CASKREITDTQYF	TGTGCCAGCAAAAGGGAGATTACGGATACGCAGTATTTT
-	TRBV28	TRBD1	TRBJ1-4	CASSLQGVNEKLFF	TGTGCCAGCAGTTTACAGGGGGTAAATGAAAAACTGTTTTTT
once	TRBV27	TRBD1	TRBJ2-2	CASREGQGNTGELFF	TGTGCCAGCAGGGAGGGACAGGGGAACACCGGGGAGCTGTTTTTT
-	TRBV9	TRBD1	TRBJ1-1	CASSQNRGSSGMNTEAFF	TGTGCCAGCAGCCAGAACAGGGGATCTTCCGGGATGAACACTGAAGCTTTCTTT
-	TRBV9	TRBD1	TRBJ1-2	CASSVGTGGNYGYTF	TGTGCCAGCAGCGTCGGGACAGGGGGTAACTATGGCTACACCTTC
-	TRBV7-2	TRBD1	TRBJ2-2	CASSYTGEGTGELFF	TGTGCCAGCAGCTATACAGGGGAAGGTACCGGGGAGCTGTTTTTT
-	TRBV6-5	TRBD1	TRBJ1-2	CASSYARTGGNYGYTF	TGTGCCAGCAGTTATGCCAGGACAGGGGGCAACTATGGCTACACCTTC
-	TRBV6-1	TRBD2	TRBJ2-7	CASSEAAGGGSYEQYF	TGTGCCAGCAGTGAGGCAGCGGGGGGTGGGTCCTACGAGCAGTACTTC
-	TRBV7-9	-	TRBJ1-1	CASSSDRRNTEAFF	TGTGCCAGCAGCTCGGACAGAAGAAACACTGAAGCTTTCTTT
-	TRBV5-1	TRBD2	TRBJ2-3	CASSYAGGQRDTDTQYF	TGCGCCAGCAGCTACGCGGGGGGGCAAAGGGACACAGATACGCAGTATTTT
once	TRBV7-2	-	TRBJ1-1	CASSFRDGEAFF	TGTGCCAGCAGCTTCAGGGATGGTGAAGCTTTCTTT
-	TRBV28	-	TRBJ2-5	CAISGASRETQYF	TGTGCCATCAGTGGGGCCTCAAGGGAGACCCAGTACTTC
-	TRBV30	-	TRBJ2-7	CAWRPTGSEQYF	TGTGCCTGGAGGCCTACAGGGTCCGAGCAGTACTTC
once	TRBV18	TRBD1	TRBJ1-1	CASSPGTGDTEAFF	TGTGCCAGCTCACCAGGGACAGGGGACACTGAAGCTTTCTTT